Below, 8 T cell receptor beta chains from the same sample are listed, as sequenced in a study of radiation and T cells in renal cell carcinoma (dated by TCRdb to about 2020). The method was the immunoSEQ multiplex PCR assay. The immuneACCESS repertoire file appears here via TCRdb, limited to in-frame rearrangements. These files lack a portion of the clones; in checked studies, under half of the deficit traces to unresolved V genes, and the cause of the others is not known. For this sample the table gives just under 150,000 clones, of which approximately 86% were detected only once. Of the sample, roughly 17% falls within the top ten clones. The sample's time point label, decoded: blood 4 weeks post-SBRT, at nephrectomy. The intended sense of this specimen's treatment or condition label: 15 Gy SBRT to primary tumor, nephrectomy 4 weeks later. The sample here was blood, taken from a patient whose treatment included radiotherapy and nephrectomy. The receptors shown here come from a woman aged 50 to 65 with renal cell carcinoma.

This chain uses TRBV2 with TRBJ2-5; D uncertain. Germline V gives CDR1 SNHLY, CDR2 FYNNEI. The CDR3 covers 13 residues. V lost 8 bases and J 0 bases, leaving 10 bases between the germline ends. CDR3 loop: CASSPDYQETQYF. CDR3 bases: TGTGCCAGCTCGCCAGACTACCAAGAGACCCAGTACTTC. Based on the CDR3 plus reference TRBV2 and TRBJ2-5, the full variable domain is EPEVTQTPSHQVTQMGQEVILRCVPISNHLYFYWYRQILGQKVEFLVSFYNNEISEKSEIFDDQFSVERPDGSNFTLKIRSTKLEDSAMYFCASSPDYQETQYFGPGTRLLVL.

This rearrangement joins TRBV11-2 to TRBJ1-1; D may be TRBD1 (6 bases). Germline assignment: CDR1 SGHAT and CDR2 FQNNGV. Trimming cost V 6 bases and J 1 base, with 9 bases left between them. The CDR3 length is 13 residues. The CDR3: CASSQDRNTEAFF. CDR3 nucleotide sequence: TGTGCCAGCAGTCAGGACAGGAACACTGAAGCTTTCTTT.

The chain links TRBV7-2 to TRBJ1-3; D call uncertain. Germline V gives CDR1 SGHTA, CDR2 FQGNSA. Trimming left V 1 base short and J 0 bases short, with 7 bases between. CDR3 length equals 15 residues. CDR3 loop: CASSLGVLSGNTIYF. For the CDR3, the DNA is TGTGCCAGCAGCTTAGGAGTTCTCTCTGGAAACACCATATATTTT. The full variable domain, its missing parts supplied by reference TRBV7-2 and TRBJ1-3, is GAGVSQSPSNKVTEKGKDVELRCDPISGHTALYWYRQSLGQGLEFLIYFQGNSAPDKSGLPSDRFSAERTGGSVSTLTIQRTQQEDSAVYLCASSLGVLSGNTIYFGEGSWLTVV.

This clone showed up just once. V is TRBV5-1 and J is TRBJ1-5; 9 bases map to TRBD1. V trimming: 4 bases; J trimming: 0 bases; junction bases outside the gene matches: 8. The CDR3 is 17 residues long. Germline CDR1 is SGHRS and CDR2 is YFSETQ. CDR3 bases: TGCGCCAGCAGCCCCGGGACAGGGACTTATAGCAATCAGCCCCAGCATTTT. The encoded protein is CASSPGTGTYSNQPQHF.

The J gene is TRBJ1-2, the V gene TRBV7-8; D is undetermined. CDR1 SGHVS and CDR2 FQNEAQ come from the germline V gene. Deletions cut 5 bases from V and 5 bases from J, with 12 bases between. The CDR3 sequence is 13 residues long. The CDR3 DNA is TGTGCCAGCAGCCCGGCCGTTGGGTATGGCTACACCTTC. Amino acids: CASSPAVGYGYTF.

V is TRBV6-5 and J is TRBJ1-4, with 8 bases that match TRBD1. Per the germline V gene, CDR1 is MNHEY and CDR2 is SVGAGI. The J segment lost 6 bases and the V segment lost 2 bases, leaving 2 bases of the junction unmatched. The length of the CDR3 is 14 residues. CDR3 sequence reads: CASSYQGADEKLFF. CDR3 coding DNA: TGTGCCAGCAGTTACCAGGGGGCAGATGAAAAACTGTTTTTT.

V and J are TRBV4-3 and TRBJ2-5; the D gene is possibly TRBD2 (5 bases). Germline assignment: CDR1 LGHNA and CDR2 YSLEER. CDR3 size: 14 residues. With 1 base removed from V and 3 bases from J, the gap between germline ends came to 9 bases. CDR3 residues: CASSQVAGKETQYF. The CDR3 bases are TGCGCCAGCAGCCAAGTAGCCGGGAAAGAGACCCAGTACTTC.

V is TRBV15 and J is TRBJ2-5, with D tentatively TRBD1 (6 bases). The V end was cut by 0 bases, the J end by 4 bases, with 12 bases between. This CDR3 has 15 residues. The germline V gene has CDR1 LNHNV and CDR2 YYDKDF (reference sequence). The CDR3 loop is CATSRDWTARETQYF. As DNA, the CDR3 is TGTGCCACCAGCAGAGATTGGACAGCGCGAGAGACCCAGTACTTC. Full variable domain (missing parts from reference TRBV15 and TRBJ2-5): DAMVIQNPRYQVTQFGKPVTLSCSQTLNHNVMYWYQQKSSQAPKLLFHYYDKDFNNEADTPDNFQSRRPNTSFCFLDIRSPGLGDTAMYLCATSRDWTARETQYFGPGTRLLVL.